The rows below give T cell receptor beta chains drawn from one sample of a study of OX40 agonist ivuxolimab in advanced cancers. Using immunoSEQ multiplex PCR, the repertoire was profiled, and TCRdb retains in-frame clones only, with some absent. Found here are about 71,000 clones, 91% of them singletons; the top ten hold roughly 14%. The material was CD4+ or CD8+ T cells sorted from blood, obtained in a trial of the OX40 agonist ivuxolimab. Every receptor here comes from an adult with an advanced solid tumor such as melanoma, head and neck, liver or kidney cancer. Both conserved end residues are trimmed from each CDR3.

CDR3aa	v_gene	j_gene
SLLRGQGELF	TRBV29-1	TRBJ2-2
ASSQDGVQKRESNTGELF	TRBV4-1	TRBJ2-2
ASSLYDGSYEQY	TRBV7-2	TRBJ2-7
ATQSGGGDEQF	TRBV10-3	TRBJ2-1
ASTDTAGGGETQY	TRBV7-9	TRBJ2-5
ASSQGLAGGPSYEQY	TRBV4-3	TRBJ2-7
ASSLVSRTARGAHEQF	TRBV11-3	TRBJ2-1
ASSPGATAYEQY	TRBV27	TRBJ2-7
ASSFWGGGYT	TRBV28	TRBJ1-2
ASSLVEAGDEKLF	TRBV7-9	TRBJ1-4
ASNQGGGYEQY	TRBV7-8	TRBJ2-7
ASSPPVNTGELF	TRBV18	TRBJ2-2
ASSSQETNEKLF	TRBV5-6	TRBJ1-4
ASSLDAGAVYNEQF	TRBV7-2	TRBJ2-1
ASSLLYQSNQPQH	TRBV5-8	TRBJ1-5
ASSPWWEDEQF	TRBV11-2	TRBJ2-1
ASSLDSAYEQY	TRBV7-9	TRBJ2-7
ASSQDRGNPDEQY	TRBV4-3	TRBJ2-7
AISGQGYEQY	TRBV10-3	TRBJ2-7
ASSLASGLLDEQF	TRBV7-2	TRBJ2-1
ASSLRGGGYGYT	TRBV28	TRBJ1-2
SIGQMNTEAF	TRBV29-1	TRBJ1-1
ASSLFVGGTNTGELF	TRBV27	TRBJ2-2